This T cell receptor (beta chain) is from a study of T cell repertoires in cytomegalovirus infection. Study-wide points: Identification of carriers of CMV plus the relevant HLA was performed using cumulative public TCR beta family frequency. CMV-specific TCR beta clonotypes restricted by HLA-C dominated the ex vivo response.

TCRdb independently ran MiXCR on the reads; one entry per CDR3 protein. The table has over 250,000 distinct CDR3 sequences, 22% seen once. Points on this clonotype: Its specificity is not known.

CDR3 size: 16 residues. Trimming cost V 6 bases and J 4 bases; bases outside gene matches: 9. The TCR was taken from a human donor in good health (CMV status not recorded). Some clones in this sample may be carry-over from other donors' samples. The chain recombines TRBV12-3 or TRBV12-4 with TRBJ2-2; 9 positions agree with TRBD1. The material was cultured PBMCs, obtained from culture after CMV antigen stimulation. The CDR3 spells CASRTNRGRFTGELFF. CDR3 in DNA: TGTGCCAGCAGGACTAACAGGGGGCGGTTCACCGGGGAGCTGTTTTTT.